Listed below are T cell receptor beta chains from one sample, sequenced in a study of T cells in Graves' hyperthyroidism and ophthalmopathy. TCRdb reanalysed the multiplex PCR reads using MiXCR and keeps one entry per CDR3 protein. The data contain under 500,000 distinct CDR3 sequences, over 12% of them singletons. Sample: blood. The receptors shown here come from a man aged 50-60 years with Graves' ophthalmopathy. Each CDR3 is given with its conserved first and last residue. A D gene is named only where the DNA matches it firmly. The size entry is marked missing in some rows and otherwise reads once, few, many or a size class.

TRBV10-3	TRBJ2-3	TRBD2	few	TGTGCCATCAGTGCCTCCGGGACTAGCCCAGATACGCAGTATTTT	CAISASGTSPDTQYF
TRBV7-9	TRBJ2-5	TRBD1	.	TGTGCCAGCAGACCGGGACAGGGGCCCCAAGAGGCCCAGTACTTC	CASRPGQGPQEAQYF
TRBV29-1	TRBJ1-1	TRBD1	.	TGCAGCGGCAAACAGGGGGATGGGGCTGAAGCTTTCTTT	CSGKQGDGAEAFF
TRBV15	TRBJ2-1	.	.	TGTGCCACCAGCGAAAGACTAGTGGGGTACAATGAGCAGTTCTTC	CATSERLVGYNEQFF
TRBV24-1	TRBJ2-5	TRBD2	many	TGTGCCACTCGCAGCGGGAACCAAGAGACCCAGTACTTC	CATRSGNQETQYF
TRBV20-1	TRBJ1-3	TRBD1	few	TGCAGTGCTAGAGATTTTGGCCAGGGGGCCACGGGCGGAAACACCATATATTTT	CSARDFGQGATGGNTIYF
TRBV29-1	TRBJ2-3	.	.	TGCAGCGTTGAGGATCTTCCTACTAGCACAGATACGCAGTATTTT	CSVEDLPTSTDTQYF
TRBV7-8	TRBJ2-3	TRBD2	many	TGTGCCAGCAGCTTAGAGGCTAGCGGGAGTTGGACAGATACGCAGTATTTT	CASSLEASGSWTDTQYF
TRBV20-1	TRBJ2-7	TRBD1	many	TGCAGTGCTAGTCCAATGACAGGGGGGCTCTACGAGCAGTACTTC	CSASPMTGGLYEQYF
TRBV20-1	TRBJ2-1	TRBD1	.	TGCAGTACTAGGTCCAGGACAGGTTCTAATGAGCAGTTCTTC	CSTRSRTGSNEQFF
TRBV2	TRBJ2-3	TRBD1	many	TGTGCCAGCACCAGGACAGGGGGCACGACGGCAGATACGCAGTATTTT	CASTRTGGTTADTQYF
TRBV10-1	TRBJ1-1	.	.	TGCGCCAGCAGTGACAGCATGAACACTGAAGCTTTCTTT	CASSDSMNTEAFF
TRBV11-2	TRBJ2-5	.	many	TGTGCCAGCAGCTCCTCCGGGACAAAACAAGAGACCCAGTACTTC	CASSSSGTKQETQYF
TRBV29-1	TRBJ2-7	TRBD1	many	TGCAGCGTTCGACAGGGGGCGAGGGGCGAGCAGTACTTC	CSVRQGARGEQYF
TRBV20-1	TRBJ2-7	.	few	TGCAGTGCTAGCCCCCCCACAGGACGCTACGAGCAGTACTTC	CSASPPTGRYEQYF
TRBV9	TRBJ2-1	TRBD2	.	TGTGCCAGCAGCGTAGGAACAGGGCTGGGGACTAGTTCCTACAATGAGCAGTTCTTC	CASSVGTGLGTSSYNEQFF
TRBV7-9	TRBJ2-3	.	many	TGTGCCAGCAGCTGGGGCGGTCCTAGCACAGATACGCAGTATTTT	CASSWGGPSTDTQYF
TRBV28	TRBJ2-5	.	.	TGTGCCAGCAGTAAAAACCGGGACAACGGCTTGCAAGAGACCCAGTACTTC	CASSKNRDNGLQETQYF
TRBV7-9	TRBJ1-1	.	many	TGTGCCAGCAGCATGAGGATGAACACTGAAGCTTTCTTT	CASSMRMNTEAFF
TRBV28	TRBJ1-4	.	many	TGTGCCAGCAGTTTACCACAGGGCGCGGCTTATAATGAAAAACTGTTTTTT	CASSLPQGAAYNEKLFF
TRBV20-1	TRBJ2-5	TRBD2	many	TGCAGTGCGCATCCTATGGGGCGGGAGGGCCTCAGACTCGAGACCCAGTACTTC	CSAHPMGREGLRLETQYF
TRBV9	TRBJ1-2	.	many	TGTGCCAGCAGCGGACGCTATGGCTACACCTTC	CASSGRYGYTF
TRBV6-5	TRBJ2-3	TRBD2	many	TGTGCCAGCAGTTTGGGACTAGTGGCAGATACGCAGTATTTT	CASSLGLVADTQYF
TRBV27	TRBJ2-1	TRBD2	few	TGTGCCAGCAGTGAATGGACTAGCGCGTCCAATGAGCAGTTCTTC	CASSEWTSASNEQFF
TRBV5-1	TRBJ2-1	.	many	TGCGCCAGCAGCTTGGAGTATGAGCAGTTCTTC	CASSLEYEQFF
TRBV7-9	TRBJ2-7	.	many	TGTGCCAGCAGCTTAGCCTGGAGCACGGACTACGAGCAGTACTTC	CASSLAWSTDYEQYF
TRBV6-1	TRBJ2-7	TRBD1	many	TGTGCCAGCACCAACTCACAGGGGGCGCTTTACGAGCAGTACTTC	CASTNSQGALYEQYF
TRBV5-1	TRBJ2-7	TRBD2	many	TGCGCCAGCAGTTCCGGGACTAGCGACTCCTACGAGCAGTACTTC	CASSSGTSDSYEQYF